These T cell receptor beta chains were read from a single sample in a study of early T cells in non-severe SARS-CoV-2 infection. TCRdb redid the calling of the 5' RACE reads with MiXCR, one entry per CDR3 protein. This table holds fewer than 55,000 distinct CDR3 sequences, around 6.1% found once. The sample here was whole blood, taken at baseline. These TCRs come from an adult who was a healthcare worker with PCR-confirmed SARS-CoV-2 infection or an uninfected control (not recorded which). CDR3s include the opening cysteine and the closing phenylalanine or tryptophan. The D gene is left open where the match is weak. Some rows have no size entry. The others give once, few or many, or a class for an expanded clone.

TRBJ2-3 | TRBV28 | many | NA | TGTGCCAGCAGTTCCCTTGACCGAAAGTTCACAGATACGCAGTATTTT | CASSSLDRKFTDTQYF
TRBJ2-1 | TRBV11-2 | many | TRBD2 | TGTGCCAGCAGCTCCGGACTAGCGGGAGCGAATGAGCAGTTCTTC | CASSSGLAGANEQFF
TRBJ2-3 | TRBV20-1 | many | TRBD2 | TGCAGTGCTAGAGATTCGGGACTAGCGGGAGGGCCGCGTCCGTCAGATACGCAGTATTTT | CSARDSGLAGGPRPSDTQYF
TRBJ2-1 | TRBV27 | many | TRBD2 | TGTGCCAGCAGCCTTAGGGGGACTAGCGGGACTATCGCTAGCTCCTACAATGAGCAGTTCTTC | CASSLRGTSGTIASSYNEQFF
TRBJ2-5 | TRBV11-2 | NA | NA | TGTGCCAGCAGCCCCGACGGACTTTTTGGAGAGACCCAGTACTTC | CASSPDGLFGETQYF
TRBJ2-7 | TRBV7-8 | few | NA | TGTGCCAGCAGTCCGGTCTACGAGCAGTACTTC | CASSPVYEQYF
TRBJ2-1 | TRBV12-3/TRBV12-4 | many | TRBD2 | TGTGCCAGCAGAGTGGCGGGAGTGGTCAATGAGCAGTTCTTC | CASRVAGVVNEQFF
TRBJ1-1 | TRBV6-5 | NA | TRBD1 | TGTGCCAGCAGTCGCCTACAGGGGGCTGAAGCTTTCTTT | CASSRLQGAEAFF
TRBJ2-5 | TRBV5-1 | few | NA | TGCGCCAGCAGCTTGGAACAGACCCAGTACTTC | CASSLEQTQYF
TRBJ2-1 | TRBV19 | many | NA | TGTGCCAGTAGTAAACGGGGGTACAATGAGCAGTTCTTC | CASSKRGYNEQFF
TRBJ1-5 | TRBV28 | few | NA | TGTGCCAGCAGTTTCTATCGGGTGACAGGAAATCAGCCCCAGCATTTT | CASSFYRVTGNQPQHF
TRBJ1-1 | TRBV6-2/TRBV6-3 | many | NA | TGTGCCAGCAGTTACTCGCTATCGAACACTGAAGCTTTCTTT | CASSYSLSNTEAFF
TRBJ1-1 | TRBV29-1 | NA | NA | TGCAGCGTTATGACACACCAAAGGAACACTGAAGCTTTCTTT | CSVMTHQRNTEAFF
TRBJ2-5 | TRBV20-1 | many | TRBD1 | TGCAGTGCTCGACCTTACAGGGGTAAAGTTGAGACCCAGTACTTC | CSARPYRGKVETQYF
TRBJ1-1 | TRBV4-3 | few | NA | TGCGCCAGCAGCCAAGTACAGGGTGGGGGAACTGAAGCTTTCTTT | CASSQVQGGGTEAFF
TRBJ1-1 | TRBV10-3 | many | TRBD1 | TGTGCCATCAGTGAATCAATGGGGGACAGTAAAGAAGCTTTCTTT | CAISESMGDSKEAFF
TRBJ2-7 | TRBV5-4 | NA | NA | TGTGCCAGCAGCTTGGGGGACAACTTCTCCTACGAGCAGTACTTC | CASSLGDNFSYEQYF
TRBJ1-1 | TRBV7-6 | NA | TRBD1 | TGTGCCAGCAGCCAGGGACAGGGCAATCGCGCTGAAGCTTTCTTT | CASSQGQGNRAEAFF
TRBJ2-5 | TRBV6-1 | NA | NA | TGTGCCAGCAGTGAACTCGACGACCAAGAGACCCAGTACTTC | CASSELDDQETQYF
TRBJ2-2 | TRBV12-3/TRBV12-4 | many | NA | TGTGCCAGCAGTTTAGGCAAAACCGGGGAGCTGTTTTTT | CASSLGKTGELFF
TRBJ1-3 | TRBV11-1 | few | NA | TGTGCCAGCAGCACCGGGGCCGCTGGAAACACCATATATTTT | CASSTGAAGNTIYF
TRBJ1-4 | TRBV6-5 | few | NA | TGTGCCAGCAGTCCCACAGGGCGAGAAGAAAAACTGTTTTTT | CASSPTGREEKLFF
TRBJ2-4 | TRBV6-6 | NA | TRBD2 | TGTGCCAGCAGTACGGGGAGGGGACTAGCCAAAAACATTCAGTACTTC | CASSTGRGLAKNIQYF
TRBJ2-1 | TRBV7-8 | many | NA | TGTGCCAGCAGCTTCAGGGACACTTACAATGAGCAGTTCTTC | CASSFRDTYNEQFF
TRBJ2-1 | TRBV10-2 | many | NA | TGCGCCAGCGGGATCGCCGGGAAAGGGTTGTTCTTC | CASGIAGKGLFF
TRBJ2-7 | TRBV24-1 | many | TRBD2 | TGTGCCACCAGTGATCCACGAGCTAGCGGGGGACGGCACGAGCAGTACTTC | CATSDPRASGGRHEQYF
TRBJ2-3 | TRBV18 | many | NA | TGTGCCACCGGGATGGGGCCCTTCACAGATACGCAGTATTTT | CATGMGPFTDTQYF
TRBJ2-3 | TRBV4-1 | many | NA | TGCGCCAGCAGCCAAGATATGGGGCCCACAGATACGCAGTATTTT | CASSQDMGPTDTQYF
TRBJ2-1 | TRBV7-9 | NA | NA | TGTGCCCACCCCGGGGATAGGGGCCACAATGAGCAGTTCTTC | CAHPGDRGHNEQFF
TRBJ1-3 | TRBV5-4 | NA | NA | TGTGCCAGCAGCTTGGCATTTGGAAACACCATATATTTT | CASSLAFGNTIYF
TRBJ2-1 | TRBV20-1 | many | NA | TGCAGTGCTAGCGGGAGCGTTGAGCAGTTCTTC | CSASGSVEQFF
TRBJ2-1 | TRBV20-1 | many | TRBD2 | TGCAGTGCTAGAGAGGGAGCGGGAGGTTACAATGAGCAGTTCTTC | CSAREGAGGYNEQFF
TRBJ2-5 | TRBV11-2 | many | NA | TGTGCCAGCAGCTTAGGCCAATACCCTCAAGAGACCCAGTACTTC | CASSLGQYPQETQYF
TRBJ2-1 | TRBV27 | many | NA | TGTGCCAGCAGTTTTATACCCCAGGCCCTGGACAATGAGCAGTTCTTC | CASSFIPQALDNEQFF
TRBJ1-4 | TRBV11-2 | NA | NA | TGTGCCAGCAGCCGACAGCCTAATGAAAAACTGTTTTTT | CASSRQPNEKLFF
TRBJ2-3 | TRBV15 | NA | NA | TGTGCCACCAGCAGAGAGAATTACAACACAGATACGCAGTATTTT | CATSRENYNTDTQYF
TRBJ2-5 | TRBV7-3 | many | TRBD2 | TGTGCCAGCAGTCAGACTAGCGGGCTTGGAGAGACCCAGTACTTC | CASSQTSGLGETQYF
TRBJ2-7 | TRBV4-3 | few | TRBD2 | TGCGCCAGCAGCCCGGGACTAGTCTACGAGCAGTACTTC | CASSPGLVYEQYF
TRBJ1-3 | TRBV12-3/TRBV12-4 | NA | NA | TGTGCCAGCACACTTGACACCTCTGGAAACACCATATATTTT | CASTLDTSGNTIYF
TRBJ2-5 | TRBV11-2 | many | TRBD2 | TGTGCCAGCAGCTTAGGGGAGGGCAGAGGGGCGATGGGGACCCAGTACTTC | CASSLGEGRGAMGTQYF
TRBJ2-7 | TRBV7-6 | many | TRBD2 | TGTGCCAGCAGCTCCGGGACTAGATCCGGCGAGCAGTACTTC | CASSSGTRSGEQYF
TRBJ2-1 | TRBV28 | many | TRBD2 | TGTGCCAGCAGTTTCGGCGGGAGTACGAATGAGCAGTTCTTC | CASSFGGSTNEQFF
TRBJ2-3 | TRBV5-1 | few | NA | TGCGCCAGCAGCTTGTTAGGACAGAGCACAGATACGCAGTATTTT | CASSLLGQSTDTQYF
TRBJ1-5 | TRBV20-1 | few | NA | TGCAGTGCTAGAAGATCAGATAATCAGCCCCAGCATTTT | CSARRSDNQPQHF
TRBJ1-3 | TRBV7-2 | few | NA | TGTGCCAGCAGCATCCGCGACGGCTACTCTGGAAACACCATATATTTT | CASSIRDGYSGNTIYF
TRBJ1-3 | TRBV12-3/TRBV12-4 | few | NA | TGTGCCAGCACCGATCCATCAGGGGCCTCCTCTGGAAACACCATATATTTT | CASTDPSGASSGNTIYF
TRBJ1-1 | TRBV6-2/TRBV6-3 | few | NA | TGTGCCAGTGTCAAACAGGGAACAAAGAACACTGAAGCTTTCTTT | CASVKQGTKNTEAFF
TRBJ1-5 | TRBV18 | once | NA | TGTGCCAGCTCACCTAAATTGTCGCGCAATCAGCCCCAGCATTTT | CASSPKLSRNQPQHF
TRBJ1-4 | TRBV18 | many | NA | TGTGCCAGCTCACCCACGATGACGGCCGGGGGTGGTGAAAAACTGTTTTTT | CASSPTMTAGGGEKLFF
TRBJ1-1 | TRBV7-2 | many | NA | TGTGCCAGCAGCTTAGGGTGGCAGGCTTCCACTGAAGCTTTCTTT | CASSLGWQASTEAFF
TRBJ1-3 | TRBV15 | many | NA | TGTGCCACCAGCAGAAGCCTTAAATTATTGGGACCGAACTCTGGAAACACCATATATTTT | CATSRSLKLLGPNSGNTIYF
TRBJ1-2 | TRBV27 | NA | NA | TGTGCCAGCACGCCGGGACGGGGTAACGACTATGGCTACACCTTC | CASTPGRGNDYGYTF
TRBJ1-1 | TRBV5-1 | many | NA | TGCGCCAGCAGCTTGACGGGGCTTAACACTGAAGCTTTCTTT | CASSLTGLNTEAFF